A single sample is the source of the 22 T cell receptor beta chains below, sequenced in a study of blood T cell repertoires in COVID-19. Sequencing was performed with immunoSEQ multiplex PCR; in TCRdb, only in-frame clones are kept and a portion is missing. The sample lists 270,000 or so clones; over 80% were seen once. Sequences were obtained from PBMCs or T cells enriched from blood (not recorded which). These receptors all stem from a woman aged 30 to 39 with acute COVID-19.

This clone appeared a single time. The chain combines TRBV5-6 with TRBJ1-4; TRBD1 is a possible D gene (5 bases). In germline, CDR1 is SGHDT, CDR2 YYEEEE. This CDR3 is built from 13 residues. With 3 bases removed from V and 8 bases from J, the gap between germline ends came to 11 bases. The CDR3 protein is CASSSRVTEKLFF. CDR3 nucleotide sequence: TGTGCCAGCAGCTCCAGGGTAACCGAAAAACTGTTTTTT. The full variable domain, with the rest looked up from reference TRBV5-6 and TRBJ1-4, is DAGVTQSPTHLIKTRGQQVTLRCSPKSGHDTVSWYQQALGQGPQFIFQYYEEEERQRGNFPDRFSGHQFPNYSSELNVNALLLGDSALYLCASSSRVTEKLFFGSGTQLSVL.

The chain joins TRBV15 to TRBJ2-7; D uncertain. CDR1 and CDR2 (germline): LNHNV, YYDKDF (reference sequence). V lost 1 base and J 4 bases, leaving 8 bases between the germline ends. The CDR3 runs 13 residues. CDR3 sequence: CATSRGAEYEQYF. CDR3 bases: TGTGCCACCAGCAGAGGGGCAGAATACGAGCAGTACTTC.

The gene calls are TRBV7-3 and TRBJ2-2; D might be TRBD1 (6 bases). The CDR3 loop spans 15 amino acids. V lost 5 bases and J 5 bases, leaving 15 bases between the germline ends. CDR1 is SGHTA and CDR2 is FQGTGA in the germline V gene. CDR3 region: CASSPGPQGTGELFF. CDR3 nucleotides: TGTGCCAGCAGCCCCGGTCCTCAGGGGACCGGGGAGCTGTTTTTT.

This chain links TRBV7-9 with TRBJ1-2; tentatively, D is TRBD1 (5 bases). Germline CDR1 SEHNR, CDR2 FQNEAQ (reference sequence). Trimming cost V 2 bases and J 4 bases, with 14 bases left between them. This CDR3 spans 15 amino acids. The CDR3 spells CASSLSGPSTYGYTF. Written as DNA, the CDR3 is TGTGCCAGCAGCTTATCAGGGCCAAGCACCTATGGCTACACCTTC.

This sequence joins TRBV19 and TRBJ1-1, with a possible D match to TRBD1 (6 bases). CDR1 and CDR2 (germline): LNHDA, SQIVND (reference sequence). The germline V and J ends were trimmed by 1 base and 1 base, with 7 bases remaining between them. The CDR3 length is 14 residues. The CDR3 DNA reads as TGTGCCAGTAGTATAGCCAGGGGGAACACTGAAGCTTTCTTT. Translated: CASSIARGNTEAFF.

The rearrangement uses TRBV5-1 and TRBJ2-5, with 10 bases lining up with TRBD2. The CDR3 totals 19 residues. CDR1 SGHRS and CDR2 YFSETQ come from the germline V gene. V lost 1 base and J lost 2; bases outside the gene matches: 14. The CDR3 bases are TGCGCCAGCAGCTTGTTCCCTAAAATAGCGGGAGGATCACAAGAGACCCAGTACTTC. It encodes CASSLFPKIAGGSQETQYF. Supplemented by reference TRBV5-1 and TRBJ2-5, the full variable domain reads KAGVTQTPRYLIKTRGQQVTLSCSPISGHRSVSWYQQTPGQGLQFLFEYFSETQRNKGNFPGRFSGRQFSNSRSEMNVSTLELGDSALYLCASSLFPKIAGGSQETQYFGPGTRLLVL.

The CDR3 bases are TGTGCCAGCAGTGGGGTGGGGAGCTCCTACGAGCAGTACTTC. Encoded protein: CASSGVGSSYEQYF. The chain has TRBV5-6 and TRBJ2-7, with a tentative D call TRBD2 (5 bases). CDR3 length equals 14 residues. Germline V lookup: CDR1 SGHDT, CDR2 YYEEEE. V was trimmed by 5 bases and J by 0 bases, leaving 12 bases between them. The entire variable domain, with the rest obtained from reference TRBV5-6 and TRBJ2-7, is as follows: DAGVTQSPTHLIKTRGQQVTLRCSPKSGHDTVSWYQQALGQGPQFIFQYYEEEERQRGNFPDRFSGHQFPNYSSELNVNALLLGDSALYLCASSGVGSSYEQYFGPGTRLTVT.

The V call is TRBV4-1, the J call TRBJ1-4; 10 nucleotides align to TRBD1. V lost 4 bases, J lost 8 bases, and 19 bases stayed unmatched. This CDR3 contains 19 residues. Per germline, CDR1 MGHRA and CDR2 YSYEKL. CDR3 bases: TGCGCCAGCAGCCTGGGGACCGGGACAGGGGTTGGGGGAGTAGAAAAACTGTTTTTT. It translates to CASSLGTGTGVGGVEKLFF.

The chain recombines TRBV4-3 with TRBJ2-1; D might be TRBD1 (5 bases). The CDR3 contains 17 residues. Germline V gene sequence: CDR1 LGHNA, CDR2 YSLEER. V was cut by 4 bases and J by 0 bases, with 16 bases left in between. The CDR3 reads CASSLGGAVSSYNEQFF. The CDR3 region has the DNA TGCGCCAGCAGCCTCGGTGGGGCGGTTAGCTCCTACAATGAGCAGTTCTTC.

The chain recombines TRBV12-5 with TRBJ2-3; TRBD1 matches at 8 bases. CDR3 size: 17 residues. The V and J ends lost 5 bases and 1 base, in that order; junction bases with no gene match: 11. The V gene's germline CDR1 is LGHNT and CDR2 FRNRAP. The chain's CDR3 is CASGPGPGGQGTDTQYF. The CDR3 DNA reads TGTGCTAGTGGTCCTGGCCCTGGGGGACAGGGCACAGATACGCAGTATTTT.

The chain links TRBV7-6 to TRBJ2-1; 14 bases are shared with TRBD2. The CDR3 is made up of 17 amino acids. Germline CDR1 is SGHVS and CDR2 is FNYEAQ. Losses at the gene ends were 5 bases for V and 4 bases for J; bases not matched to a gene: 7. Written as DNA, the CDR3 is TGTGCCAGCAGCCAAAGACTAGCGGGAGGGGGATACAATGAGCAGTTCTTC. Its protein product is CASSQRLAGGGYNEQFF.

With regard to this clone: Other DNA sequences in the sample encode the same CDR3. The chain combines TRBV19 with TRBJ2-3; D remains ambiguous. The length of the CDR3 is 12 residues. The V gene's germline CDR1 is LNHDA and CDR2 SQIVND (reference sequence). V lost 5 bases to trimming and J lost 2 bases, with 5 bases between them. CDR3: CASSLSTDTQYF. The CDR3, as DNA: TGTGCCAGTAGTCTCTCCACAGATACGCAGTATTTT.

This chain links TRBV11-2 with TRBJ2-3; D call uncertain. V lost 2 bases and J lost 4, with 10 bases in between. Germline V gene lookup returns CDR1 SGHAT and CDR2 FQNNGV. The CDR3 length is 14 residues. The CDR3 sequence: CASSLTFPADTQYF. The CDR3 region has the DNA TGTGCCAGCAGCTTAACGTTTCCGGCAGATACGCAGTATTTT.

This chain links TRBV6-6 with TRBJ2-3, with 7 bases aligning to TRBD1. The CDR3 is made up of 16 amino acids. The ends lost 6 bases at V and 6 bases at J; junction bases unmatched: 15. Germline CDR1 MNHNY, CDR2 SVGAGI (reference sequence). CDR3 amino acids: CASSPPDRAQLDTQYF. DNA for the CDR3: TGTGCCAGCAGCCCCCCCGACAGGGCCCAACTGGATACGCAGTATTTT.

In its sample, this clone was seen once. The CDR3 is CASSGGTSGNTIYF. DNA for the CDR3: TGCGCCAGCAGCGGAGGGACTTCTGGAAACACCATATATTTT. The V call is TRBV5-1, the J call TRBJ1-3, with D maybe TRBD1 (5 bases). The germline V and J ends were trimmed by 4 bases and 1 base, with 9 bases remaining between them. CDR1 and CDR2 from the germline V gene are SGHRS and YFSETQ. The CDR3 covers 14 residues.

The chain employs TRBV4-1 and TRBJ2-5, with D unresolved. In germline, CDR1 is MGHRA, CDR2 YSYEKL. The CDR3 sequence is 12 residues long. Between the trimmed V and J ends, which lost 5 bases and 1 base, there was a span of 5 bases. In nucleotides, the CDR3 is TGCGCCAGCAGCTTGGCCCAAGAGACCCAGTACTTC. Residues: CASSLAQETQYF.

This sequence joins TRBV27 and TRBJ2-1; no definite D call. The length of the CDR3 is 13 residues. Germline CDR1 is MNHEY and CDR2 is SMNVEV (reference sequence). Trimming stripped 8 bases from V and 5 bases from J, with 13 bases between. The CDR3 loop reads CASRGGKNNEQFF. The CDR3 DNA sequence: TGTGCCAGCCGAGGTGGCAAAAACAATGAGCAGTTCTTC.

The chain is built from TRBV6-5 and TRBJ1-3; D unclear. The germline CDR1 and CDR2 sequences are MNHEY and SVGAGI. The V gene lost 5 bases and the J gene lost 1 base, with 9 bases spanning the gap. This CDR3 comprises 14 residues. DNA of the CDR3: TGTGCCAGCAGTCCGCGGGAATCTGGAAACACCATATATTTT. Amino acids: CASSPRESGNTIYF.

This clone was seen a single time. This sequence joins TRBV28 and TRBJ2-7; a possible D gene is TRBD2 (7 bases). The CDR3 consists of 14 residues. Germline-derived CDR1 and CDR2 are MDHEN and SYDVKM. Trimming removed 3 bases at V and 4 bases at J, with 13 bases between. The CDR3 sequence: CASSLGGAAYEQYF. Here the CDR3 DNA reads TGTGCCAGCAGTTTGGGGGGGGCGGCGTACGAGCAGTACTTC.

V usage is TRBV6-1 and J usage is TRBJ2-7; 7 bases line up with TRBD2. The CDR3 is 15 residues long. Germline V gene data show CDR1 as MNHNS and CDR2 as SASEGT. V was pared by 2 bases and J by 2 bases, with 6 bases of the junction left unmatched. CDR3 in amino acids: CASSENLADAYEQYF. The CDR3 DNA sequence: TGTGCCAGCAGTGAAAACCTAGCGGATGCCTACGAGCAGTACTTC.

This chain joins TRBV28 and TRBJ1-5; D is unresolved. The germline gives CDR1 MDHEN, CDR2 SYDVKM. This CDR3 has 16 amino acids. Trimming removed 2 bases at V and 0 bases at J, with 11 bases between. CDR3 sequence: CASSLVLEGSNQPQHF. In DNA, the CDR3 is TGTGCCAGCAGTTTAGTCTTAGAGGGTAGCAATCAGCCCCAGCATTTT. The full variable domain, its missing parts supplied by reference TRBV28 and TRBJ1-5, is DVKVTQSSRYLVKRTGEKVFLECVQDMDHENMFWYRQDPGLGLRLIYFSYDVKMKEKGDIPEGYSVSREKKERFSLILESASTNQTSMYLCASSLVLEGSNQPQHFGDGTRLSIL.

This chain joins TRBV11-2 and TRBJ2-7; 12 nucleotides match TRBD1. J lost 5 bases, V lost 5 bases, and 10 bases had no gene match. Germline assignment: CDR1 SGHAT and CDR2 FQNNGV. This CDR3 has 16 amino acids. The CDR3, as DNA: TGTGCCAGCAGCCCCAGAGGGGACAGGGGGCTTCACGAGCAGTACTTC. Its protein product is CASSPRGDRGLHEQYF.